These 24 T cell receptor beta chains were all obtained from the same sample, sequenced in a study of control samples from healthy donors and cancer patients. TCRdb's table, derived via immunoSEQ multiplex PCR, lists solely in-frame clones and lacks some. The data show 55,000 to 65,000 clones, 87% seen once. The source material was PBMCs. The origin of the receptors is a woman aged 60-75 years with lung cancer.

V usage is TRBV11-2 and J usage is TRBJ2-7; D is uncertain. CDR1 and CDR2 (germline): SGHAT, FQNNGV. CDR3 length: 14 residues. Trimming took off 5 bases at V and 2 bases at J, with 13 bases between the two ends. The DNA for the CDR3 is TGTGCCAGCAGCATCATAAGAGTTGCCTACGAGCAGTACTTC. This gives the protein CASSIIRVAYEQYF.

The chain is built from TRBV5-5 and TRBJ2-2; 9 bases fit TRBD1. CDR1 SGHKS and CDR2 YYEKEE come from the germline V gene (reference sequence). The junction had 1 base not matched to a gene; V was cut back by 3 bases and J by 4 bases. The CDR3 totals 14 residues. The DNA of the CDR3 is TGTGCCAGCAGCTGGGGACAGGGCACCGGGGAGCTGTTTTTT. The encoded protein is CASSWGQGTGELFF.

The chain couples TRBV27 to TRBJ1-1, with D possibly matching TRBD1 (6 bases). V lost 2 bases and J lost 5, with 9 bases in between. CDR3 size: 13 residues. Per germline, CDR1 MNHEY and CDR2 SMNVEV (reference sequence). CDR3 protein: CASSLRGRTEAFF. The CDR3 DNA reads TGTGCCAGCAGTTTAAGGGGGAGGACTGAAGCTTTCTTT.

The rearrangement uses TRBV29-1 and TRBJ2-7, with 7 positions matching TRBD1. Looked up from germline, CDR1 is SQVTM and CDR2 is ANQGSEA. The CDR3 sequence is 12 residues long. With V trimmed by 4 bases and J by 2 bases, 2 bases remained unmatched. Here the CDR3 DNA reads TGCAGCGTTGGGGGACAGCCCTACGAGCAGTACTTC. It yields the protein CSVGGQPYEQYF.

The chain couples TRBV5-1 to TRBJ1-2; the D is unclear. Germline-derived CDR1 and CDR2 are SGHRS and YFSETQ. V lost 5 bases and J lost 6, with 20 bases in between. The CDR3 consists of 15 residues. CDR3: CASRACRGRVNGYTF. CDR3 sequence (DNA): TGCGCCAGCAGGGCGTGTAGAGGTAGGGTGAATGGCTACACCTTC.

The rearrangement uses TRBV24-1 and TRBJ2-3, with unresolved D. This CDR3 comprises 12 residues. Trimming pared 3 bases from V and 2 bases from J, leaving 2 bases between. CDR1 and CDR2 from the germline V gene are KGHDR and SFDVKD. The CDR3 loop reads CATSDPTDTQYF. The DNA of the CDR3 is TGTGCCACCAGTGATCCCACAGATACGCAGTATTTT.

The chain has TRBV6-4 and TRBJ2-3, with D maybe TRBD2 (5 bases). The germline V and J ends were trimmed by 2 bases and 1 base, with 10 bases remaining between them. CDR1 is MRHNA and CDR2 is SNTAGT in the germline V gene. The CDR3 has 15 amino acids. The CDR3 DNA follows: TGTGCCAGCAGTGACGAGGGTGGGGGCACAGATACGCAGTATTTT. Amino acids: CASSDEGGGTDTQYF.

The rearrangement links TRBV24-1 to TRBJ1-2, with D possibly matching TRBD1 (5 bases). CDR1 and CDR2 from the germline V gene are KGHDR and SFDVKD. The CDR3 is 14 residues long. Trimming took 3 bases from V and 4 from J, leaving 11 bases between them. The CDR3 sequence: CATSDVGDAYGYTF. DNA for the CDR3: TGTGCCACCAGTGATGTCGGGGACGCCTATGGCTACACCTTC.

The chain uses TRBV5-1 and TRBJ2-3, with 9 positions matching TRBD2. After removal of 4 bases from V and 6 bases from J, the junction contained 9 bases not matched to a gene. Germline CDR1 SGHRS, CDR2 YFSETQ. The CDR3 totals 15 residues. In DNA form, the CDR3 reads TGCGCCAGCAGCCCTGGGACTAGCCGAGGGGATACGCAGTATTTT. Its translation is CASSPGTSRGDTQYF.

The gene calls are TRBV15 and TRBJ1-4; D uncertain. Germline loops: CDR1 LNHNV, CDR2 YYDKDF (reference sequence). The CDR3 loop spans 14 amino acids. Trimming pared 1 base from V and 4 bases from J, leaving 7 bases between. CDR3 sequence: CATSRVASNEKLFF. CDR3 DNA: TGTGCCACCAGCAGAGTCGCCAGTAATGAAAAACTGTTTTTT.

The chain is built from TRBV4-2 and TRBJ2-2; the match to TRBD2 covers 8 bases. The CDR3 has 17 residues. The V segment lost 1 base and the J segment 1 base; nucleotides outside the gene matches: 5. CDR1 and CDR2 from the germline V gene are LGHNA and YNFKEQ. The chain's CDR3 is CASSQVGAGENTGELFF. CDR3 sequence (DNA): TGTGCCAGCAGCCAAGTTGGAGCGGGGGAGAACACCGGGGAGCTGTTTTTT.

This chain links TRBV19 with TRBJ2-2, with a possible D match to TRBD2 (6 bases). The V end was cut by 6 bases, the J end by 2 bases, with 16 bases between. CDR3 length: 16 residues. Germline V gene data show CDR1 as LNHDA and CDR2 as SQIVND (reference sequence). DNA for the CDR3: TGTGCCAGTAGCAACCCCGGCGGGGCAAACACCGGGGAGCTGTTTTTT. Translation: CASSNPGGANTGELFF.

The chain recombines TRBV5-1 with TRBJ2-1; D call uncertain. From germline, CDR1 is SGHRS and CDR2 YFSETQ. The length of the CDR3 is 12 residues. V lost 7 bases, J lost 5 bases, and 10 bases lay in between. CDR3 amino acids: CASSLQDNEQFF. DNA of the CDR3: TGCGCCAGCTCCCTCCAGGACAATGAGCAGTTCTTC.

The chain employs TRBV3-1 (or the pseudogene TRBV3-2) and TRBJ1-6; D gene unclear. V dropped 5 bases and J dropped 11 bases, with 13 bases sitting between them. Germline V gene lookup returns CDR1 LGHDT and CDR2 YNNKEL (reference sequence). CDR3 length: 13 residues. CDR3 DNA: TGTGCCAGCAGCGGCACCCCCCGGGCACCCCTCCACTTT. It translates to CASSGTPRAPLHF.

In regard to this clone: The junction does not match germline at one end; this may be a read error. The CDR3 spells CSDEAGGTDTQYF. CDR3 coding DNA: TGCAGCGATGAAGCGGGGGGGACAGATACGCAGTATTTT. The chain is built from TRBV29-1 and TRBJ2-3; 10 bases are shared with TRBD2. There are 13 residues in the CDR3. Per the germline V gene, CDR1 is SQVTM and CDR2 is ANQGSEA.

The chain is built from TRBV19 and TRBJ1-5, with a weak D call TRBD1 (5 bases). Germline loops: CDR1 LNHDA, CDR2 SQIVND (reference sequence). The length of the CDR3 is 15 residues. V lost 3 bases and J lost 1, with 10 bases in between. As DNA, the CDR3 is TGTGCCAGTAGTATGACCAGGGAGAGCAATCAGCCCCAGCATTTT. Protein product: CASSMTRESNQPQHF.

This clone was picked up one time. The chain is built from TRBV14 and TRBJ2-5; TRBD2 agrees at 9 bases. V was pared by 4 bases and J by 7 bases, with 7 bases of the junction left unmatched. CDR3 length: 14 amino acids. Germline V gene sequence: CDR1 SGHDN, CDR2 FVKESK. Here the CDR3 reads CASSPGLAGGTQYF. For the CDR3, the DNA is TGTGCCAGCAGCCCGGGACTAGCTGGTGGGACCCAGTACTTC.

The chain employs TRBV7-3 and TRBJ2-3; perhaps TRBD1 as D (5 bases). The CDR3 contains 15 residues. Trimming cost V 2 bases and J 0 bases, with 9 bases left between them. From germline, CDR1 is SGHTA and CDR2 FQGTGA. The CDR3 DNA reads as TGTGCCAGCAGCTTACAGGGCGGAAGCACAGATACGCAGTATTTT. This gives the protein CASSLQGGSTDTQYF.

J is TRBJ2-7 and V is TRBV6-1; either TRBD1 or TRBD2 may supply D (5 bases each). Trimming removed 0 bases at V and 3 bases at J, with 18 bases between. This CDR3 is built from 17 residues. Germline V gene sequence: CDR1 MNHNS, CDR2 SASEGT. This CDR3 reads CASSEAGGVTEGYEQYF. CDR3 in DNA: TGTGCCAGCAGTGAAGCGGGTGGGGTGACAGAGGGCTACGAGCAGTACTTC.

The gene calls are TRBV29-1 and TRBJ1-1; possibly TRBD1 for D (6 bases). CDR3 length equals 11 residues. Per germline, CDR1 SQVTM and CDR2 ANQGSEA. The V end was cut by 6 bases, the J end by 4 bases, with 9 bases between. The CDR3 spells CSVPRGTEAFF. DNA for the CDR3: TGCAGCGTCCCCAGGGGCACTGAAGCTTTCTTT.

V usage is TRBV10-3 and J usage is TRBJ2-3; 12 nucleotides align to TRBD1. The CDR3 is made up of 16 amino acids. The ends lost 3 bases at V and 5 bases at J; junction bases unmatched: 6. Germline lookup yields CDR1 ENHRY and CDR2 SYGVKD. CDR3 sequence (DNA): TGTGCCATCAGTGACGCGGGACAGGGGGCAGGAGATACGCAGTATTTT. Protein product: CAISDAGQGAGDTQYF.

This chain uses TRBV28 with TRBJ1-2; 9 bases line up with TRBD1. This CDR3 has 16 residues. Germline CDR1 MDHEN, CDR2 SYDVKM. The J segment lost 2 bases and the V segment lost 8 bases, leaving 12 bases of the junction unmatched. The CDR3 DNA follows: TGTGCCAGCTTTATAGGGTCCGGGACAGGGAACTATGGCTACACCTTC. Protein sequence: CASFIGSGTGNYGYTF.

The chain carries TRBV6-5 and TRBJ2-7; 8 bases are a match to TRBD1. This CDR3 is 13 amino acids long. The junction had 8 bases not matched to a gene; V was cut back by 7 bases and J by 6 bases. The germline gives CDR1 MNHEY, CDR2 SVGAGI. CDR3 amino acids: CASKPPGGGEQYF. The CDR3 DNA reads as TGTGCCAGCAAACCTCCAGGGGGCGGCGAGCAGTACTTC.

The J gene is TRBJ2-2, the V gene TRBV2, with D perhaps being TRBD1 or TRBD2 (5 bases each). Trimming left V 6 bases short and J 1 base short, with 12 bases between. This CDR3 region has 15 residues. Per germline, CDR1 SNHLY and CDR2 FYNNEI. CDR3 amino acids: CASRTGTGNTGELFF. CDR3 bases: TGTGCCAGCAGGACCGGGACGGGGAACACCGGGGAGCTGTTTTTT.